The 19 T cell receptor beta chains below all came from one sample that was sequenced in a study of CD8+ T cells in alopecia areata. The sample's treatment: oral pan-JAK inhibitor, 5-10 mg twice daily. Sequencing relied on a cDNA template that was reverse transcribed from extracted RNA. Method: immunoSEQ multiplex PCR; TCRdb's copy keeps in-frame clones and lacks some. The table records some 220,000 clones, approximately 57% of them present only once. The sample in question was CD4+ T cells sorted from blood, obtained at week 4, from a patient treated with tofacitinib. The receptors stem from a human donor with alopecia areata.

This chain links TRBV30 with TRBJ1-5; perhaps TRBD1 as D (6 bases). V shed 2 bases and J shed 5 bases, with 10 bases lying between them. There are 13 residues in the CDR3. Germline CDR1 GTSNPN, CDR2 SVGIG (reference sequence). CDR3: CAWSSGVDQPQHF. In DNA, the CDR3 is TGTGCCTGGAGTTCAGGGGTAGATCAGCCCCAGCATTTT.

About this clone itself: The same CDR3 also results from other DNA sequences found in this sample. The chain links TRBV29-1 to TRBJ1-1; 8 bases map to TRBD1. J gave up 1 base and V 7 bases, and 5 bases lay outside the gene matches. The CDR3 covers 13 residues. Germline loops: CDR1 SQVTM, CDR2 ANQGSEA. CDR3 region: CSAPGQGNTEAFF. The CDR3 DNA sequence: TGCAGCGCCCCAGGACAGGGGAACACTGAAGCTTTCTTT.

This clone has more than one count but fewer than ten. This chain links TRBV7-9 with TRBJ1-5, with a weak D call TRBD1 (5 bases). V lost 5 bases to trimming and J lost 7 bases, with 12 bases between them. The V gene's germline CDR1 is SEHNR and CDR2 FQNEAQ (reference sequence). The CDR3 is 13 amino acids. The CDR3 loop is CASSPGGNQPQHF. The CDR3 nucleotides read TGTGCCAGCAGCCCCGGGGGGAACCAGCCCCAGCATTTT. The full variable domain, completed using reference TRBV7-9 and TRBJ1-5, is DTGVSQNPRHKITKRGQNVTFRCDPISEHNRLYWYRQTLGQGPEFLTYFQNEAQLEKSRLLSDRFSAERPKGSFSTLEIQRTEQGDSAMYLCASSPGGNQPQHFGDGTRLSIL.

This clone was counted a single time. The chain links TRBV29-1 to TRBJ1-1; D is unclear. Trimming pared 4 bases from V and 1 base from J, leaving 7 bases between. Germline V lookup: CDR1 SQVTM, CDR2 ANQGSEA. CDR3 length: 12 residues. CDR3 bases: TGCAGCGTTGCGGGGAGGAACACTGAAGCTTTCTTT. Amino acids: CSVAGRNTEAFF. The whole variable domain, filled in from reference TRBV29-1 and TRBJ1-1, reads SAVISQKPSRDICQRGTSLTIQCQVDSQVTMMFWYRQQPGQSLTLIATANQGSEATYESGFVIDKFPISRPNLTFSTLTVSNMSPEDSSIYLCSVAGRNTEAFFGQGTRLTVV.

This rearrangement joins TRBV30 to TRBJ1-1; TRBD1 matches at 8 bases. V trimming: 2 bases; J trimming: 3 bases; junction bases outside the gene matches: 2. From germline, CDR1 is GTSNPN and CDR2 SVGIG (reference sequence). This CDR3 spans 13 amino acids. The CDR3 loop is CAWSHRGDTEAFF. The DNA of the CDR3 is TGTGCCTGGAGTCACAGGGGGGACACTGAAGCTTTCTTT.

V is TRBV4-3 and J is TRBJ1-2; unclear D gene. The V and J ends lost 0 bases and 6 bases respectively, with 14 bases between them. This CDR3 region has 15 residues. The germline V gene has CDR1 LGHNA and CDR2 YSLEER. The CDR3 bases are TGCGCCAGCAGCCAAGATGGGCTGTCCCTACATGGCTACACCTTC. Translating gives CASSQDGLSLHGYTF.

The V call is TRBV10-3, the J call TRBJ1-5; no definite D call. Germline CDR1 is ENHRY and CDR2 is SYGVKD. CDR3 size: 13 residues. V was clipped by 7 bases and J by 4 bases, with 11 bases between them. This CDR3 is CAINQDKNQPQHF. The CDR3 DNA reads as TGTGCCATCAACCAAGACAAAAATCAGCCCCAGCATTTT.

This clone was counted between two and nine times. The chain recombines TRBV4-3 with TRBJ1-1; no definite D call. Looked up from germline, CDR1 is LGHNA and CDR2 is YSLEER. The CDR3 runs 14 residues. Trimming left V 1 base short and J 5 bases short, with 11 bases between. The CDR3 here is CASSQAEPKTEAFF. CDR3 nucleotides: TGCGCCAGCAGCCAAGCGGAACCAAAAACTGAAGCTTTCTTT.

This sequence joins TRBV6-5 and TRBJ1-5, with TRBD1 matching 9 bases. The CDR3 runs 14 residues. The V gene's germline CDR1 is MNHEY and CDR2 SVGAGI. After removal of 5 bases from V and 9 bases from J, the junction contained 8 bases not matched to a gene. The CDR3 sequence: CASSRTGELRPQHF. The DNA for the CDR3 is TGTGCCAGCAGTCGGACAGGGGAGTTGAGGCCCCAGCATTTT.

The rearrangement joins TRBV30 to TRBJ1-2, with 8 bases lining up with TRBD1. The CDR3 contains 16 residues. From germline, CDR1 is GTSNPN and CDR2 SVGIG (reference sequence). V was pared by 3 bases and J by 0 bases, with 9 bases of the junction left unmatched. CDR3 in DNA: TGTGCCTGGAGACCAAAGGACAGGGCTACTAACTATGGCTACACCTTC. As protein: CAWRPKDRATNYGYTF.

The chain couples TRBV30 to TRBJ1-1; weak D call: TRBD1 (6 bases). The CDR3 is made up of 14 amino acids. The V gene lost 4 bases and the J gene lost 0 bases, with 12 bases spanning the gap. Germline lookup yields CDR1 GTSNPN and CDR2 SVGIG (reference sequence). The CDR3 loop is CAWIPGHMNTEAFF. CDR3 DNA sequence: TGTGCCTGGATCCCGGGACATATGAACACTGAAGCTTTCTTT.

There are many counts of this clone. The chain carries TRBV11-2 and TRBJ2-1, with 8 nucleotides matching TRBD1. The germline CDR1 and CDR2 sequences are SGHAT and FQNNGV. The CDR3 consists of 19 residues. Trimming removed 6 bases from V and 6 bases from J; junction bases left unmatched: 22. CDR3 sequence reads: CASSFSHLRQGRTGNEQFF. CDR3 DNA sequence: TGTGCCAGCAGTTTTAGCCACCTGAGACAGGGGCGAACTGGCAATGAGCAGTTCTTC. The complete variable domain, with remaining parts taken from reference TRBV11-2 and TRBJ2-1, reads EAGVAQSPRYKIIEKRQSVAFWCNPISGHATLYWYQQILGQGPKLLIQFQNNGVVDDSQLPKDRFSAERLKGVDSTLKIQPAKLEDSAVYLCASSFSHLRQGRTGNEQFFGPGTRLTVL.

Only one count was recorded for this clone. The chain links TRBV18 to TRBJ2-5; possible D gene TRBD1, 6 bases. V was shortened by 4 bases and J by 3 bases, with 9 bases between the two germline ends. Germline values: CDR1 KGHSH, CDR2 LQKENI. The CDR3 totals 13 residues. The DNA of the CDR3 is TGTGCCAGCTCACTAAAGGGGGAAGAGACCCAGTACTTC. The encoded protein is CASSLKGEETQYF.

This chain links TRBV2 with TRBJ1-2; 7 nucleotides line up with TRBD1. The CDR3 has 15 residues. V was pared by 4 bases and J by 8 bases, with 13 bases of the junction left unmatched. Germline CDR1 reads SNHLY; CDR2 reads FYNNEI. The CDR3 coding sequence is TGTGCCAGCAGTGCGACCCAGGGGACAGCGCGCGGCTACACCTTC. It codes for CASSATQGTARGYTF.

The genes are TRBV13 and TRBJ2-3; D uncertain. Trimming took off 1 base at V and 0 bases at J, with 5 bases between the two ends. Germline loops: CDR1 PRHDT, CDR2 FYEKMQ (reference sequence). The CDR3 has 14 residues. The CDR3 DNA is TGTGCCAGCAGCTTAGTTCTTAGCACAGATACGCAGTATTTT. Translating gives CASSLVLSTDTQYF.

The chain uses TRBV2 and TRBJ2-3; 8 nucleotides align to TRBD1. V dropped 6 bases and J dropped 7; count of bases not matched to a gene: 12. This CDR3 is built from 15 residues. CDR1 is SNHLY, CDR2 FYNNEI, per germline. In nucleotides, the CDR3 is TGTGCCAGCAGAGGGGACAGGCCGGCGTCGAATACGCAGTATTTT. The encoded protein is CASRGDRPASNTQYF.

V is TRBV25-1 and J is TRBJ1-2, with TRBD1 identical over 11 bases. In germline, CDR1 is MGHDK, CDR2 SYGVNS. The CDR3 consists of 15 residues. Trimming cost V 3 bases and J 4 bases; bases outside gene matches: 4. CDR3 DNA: TGTGCCAGCAGTGATCGGACAGGGGGCGCCTATGGCTACACCTTC. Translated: CASSDRTGGAYGYTF.

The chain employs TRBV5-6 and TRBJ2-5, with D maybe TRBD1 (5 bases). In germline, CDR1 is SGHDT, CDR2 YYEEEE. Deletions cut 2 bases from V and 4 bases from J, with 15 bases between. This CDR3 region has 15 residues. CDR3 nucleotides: TGTGCCAGCAGCTTCCCGCAGGGAAGGCGAGAGACCCAGTACTTC. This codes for CASSFPQGRRETQYF.

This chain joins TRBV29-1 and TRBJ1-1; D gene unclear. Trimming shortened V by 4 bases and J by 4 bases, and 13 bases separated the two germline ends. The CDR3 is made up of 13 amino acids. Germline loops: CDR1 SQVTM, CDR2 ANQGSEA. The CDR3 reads CSVAGYEGTEAFF. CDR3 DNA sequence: TGCAGCGTTGCAGGATACGAGGGCACTGAAGCTTTCTTT.